These 13 T cell receptor beta chains share one sample of origin, sequenced in a study of cytomegalovirus exposure and HLA in healthy donors. Vbeta (60) and Jbeta (13) primers were used in the PCR. TCRdb's copy holds only in-frame clones and misses some; the assay was immunoSEQ multiplex PCR. This sample has approximately 88,000 clones, with around 80% found just once. Sequences were obtained from PBMCs. The receptors derive from a man aged 25-40 years in good health and CMV-seropositive.

The chain uses TRBV28 and TRBJ2-7, with 10 bases matching TRBD2. Germline loops: CDR1 MDHEN, CDR2 SYDVKM. The CDR3 spans 14 residues. J lost 6 bases, V lost 3 bases, and 5 bases had no gene match. The CDR3 reads CASSLTSGWGEQYF. The CDR3, as DNA: TGTGCCAGCAGTTTGACTAGCGGGTGGGGCGAGCAGTACTTC.

V is TRBV5-4 and J is TRBJ2-3; D is possibly TRBD2 (6 bases). The CDR3 consists of 17 residues. The V gene's germline CDR1 is SGHNT and CDR2 YYREEE (reference sequence). Trimming stripped 0 bases from V and 1 base from J, with 15 bases between. The CDR3 DNA reads TGTGCCAGCAGCTTGGACTCGACTAGTCGGGGCACAGATACGCAGTATTTT. It is translated as CASSLDSTSRGTDTQYF.

This chain links TRBV5-6 with TRBJ2-7, with 8 bases fitting TRBD1. The length of the CDR3 is 11 residues. The germline gives CDR1 SGHDT, CDR2 YYEEEE. Germline trimming cut 5 bases from V and 7 bases from J; bases unmatched to any gene: 2. CDR3 DNA sequence: TGTGCCAGCAGACGGGACAGGGAGCAGTACTTC. Protein sequence: CASRRDREQYF.

The chain employs TRBV4-1 and TRBJ2-7; D is perhaps TRBD2 (5 bases). V dropped 4 bases and J dropped 1 base, with 11 bases sitting between them. CDR1 is MGHRA, CDR2 YSYEKL, per germline. This CDR3 contains 14 residues. CDR3 nucleotide sequence: TGCGCCAGCAGCCGCGGACGGAGGTCCTACGAGCAGTACGTC. Translation: CASSRGRRSYEQYV.

The V call is TRBV7-9, the J call TRBJ2-7, with a possible D match to TRBD1 (5 bases). This CDR3 region has 13 residues. The V gene lost 6 bases and the J gene lost 2 bases, with 11 bases spanning the gap. Germline V gene sequence: CDR1 SEHNR, CDR2 FQNEAQ (reference sequence). Here the CDR3 reads CASSDSSAYEQYF. The CDR3 DNA reads as TGTGCCAGCAGTGACAGCTCAGCCTACGAGCAGTACTTC.

The chain recombines TRBV5-1 with TRBJ1-1, with 10 bases matching TRBD1. Germline V gene data show CDR1 as SGHRS and CDR2 as YFSETQ. The CDR3 extends over 14 amino acids. V lost 3 bases and J lost 3; bases outside the gene matches: 2. This CDR3 reads CASSWTGGDTEAFF. CDR3 nucleotide sequence: TGCGCCAGCAGCTGGACAGGGGGAGACACTGAAGCTTTCTTT.

This clone was found a few times. This chain uses TRBV7-6 with TRBJ2-3; 10 bases agree with TRBD2. Germline trimming cut 5 bases from V and 4 bases from J; bases unmatched to any gene: 3. CDR3 length: 14 amino acids. Germline assignment: CDR1 SGHVS and CDR2 FNYEAQ. The DNA of the CDR3 is TGTGCCAGCAGCCCTAGCGGGAGCGCAGATACGCAGTATTTT. It translates to CASSPSGSADTQYF.

The chain is built from TRBV15 and TRBJ2-1; 8 bases align to TRBD1. The CDR3 runs 16 residues. Per the germline V gene, CDR1 is LNHNV and CDR2 is YYDKDF (reference sequence). Germline trimming cut 1 base from V and 6 bases from J; bases unmatched to any gene: 8. The CDR3 here is CATSRVGRGRVNEQFF. DNA for the CDR3: TGTGCCACCAGCAGAGTGGGCAGGGGGCGCGTCAATGAGCAGTTCTTC. Variable domain in full (rest from reference TRBV15 and TRBJ2-1): DAMVIQNPRYQVTQFGKPVTLSCSQTLNHNVMYWYQQKSSQAPKLLFHYYDKDFNNEADTPDNFQSRRPNTSFCFLDIRSPGLGDTAMYLCATSRVGRGRVNEQFFGPGTRLTVL.

J is TRBJ2-2 and V is TRBV28; 12 bases match TRBD2. Germline V CDR1 and CDR2: MDHEN, SYDVKM. This CDR3 region has 14 residues. V lost 6 bases, J lost 6 bases, and 2 bases stayed unmatched. CDR3 coding DNA: TGTGCCAGCAGGAGACTAGCGGGAGCCGGGGAGCTGTTTTTT. This gives the protein CASRRLAGAGELFF.

The rearrangement uses TRBV11-1 and TRBJ2-7; D might be TRBD1 (6 bases). The CDR3 consists of 16 residues. V shed 1 base and J shed 2 bases, with 15 bases lying between them. Germline CDR1 SGHAT, CDR2 FQDESV (reference sequence). Here the CDR3 DNA reads TGTGCCAGCAGCTTAGTGGTGGGGGCAAGTCCCTACGAGCAGTACTTC. As protein: CASSLVVGASPYEQYF.

In the case of this clone: A read error is likely, as this CDR3 ends without the conserved phenylalanine or tryptophan. The DNA is left out, because the CDR3 cannot be placed on it with certainty; the CDR3 is given as TCRdb lists it. This chain links TRBV18 with TRBJ2-7; the DNA was not compared with TRBD1, the D call given in the table. Ends included, the CDR3 has 12 residues. Germline CDR1 reads KGHSH; CDR2 reads LQKENI. CDR3 residues: CASSETGGGILI.

This clone showed up just a few times. The CDR3 region is CASSLTGTRLETQYF. The DNA for the CDR3 is TGTGCCAGCAGCTTAACCGGGACTAGATTGGAGACCCAGTACTTC. The chain uses TRBV7-9 and TRBJ2-5; 8 nucleotides match TRBD2. CDR1 is SEHNR, CDR2 FQNEAQ, per germline (reference sequence). J gave up 5 bases and V 2 bases, and 7 bases lay outside the gene matches. There are 15 residues in the CDR3. The full variable domain, rest sourced from reference TRBV7-9 and TRBJ2-5, is DTGVSQNPRHKITKRGQNVTFRCDPISEHNRLYWYRQTLGQGPEFLTYFQNEAQLEKSRLLSDRFSAERPKGSFSTLEIQRTEQGDSAMYLCASSLTGTRLETQYFGPGTRLLVL.

The rearrangement links TRBV7-8 to TRBJ1-2; the D is unclear. The CDR3 is made up of 15 amino acids. Germline V gene data show CDR1 as SGHVS and CDR2 as FQNEAQ. V was cut by 5 bases and J by 2 bases, with 15 bases left in between. The CDR3 coding sequence is TGTGCCAGCAGCGACATCGGAGGGCCGAACTATGGCTACACCTTC. As protein: CASSDIGGPNYGYTF.